This TCR beta chain is drawn from a study of blood T cell repertoires in COVID-19. Study-level background: Samples came from the United States, Italy and Spain, spanning acute and convalescent COVID-19. In each case, the material was cDNA or gDNA derived from T cells, B-cell-depleted T cells, or PBMCs.

The V and J ends lost 3 bases and 3 bases, in that order; junction bases with no gene match: 5. The CDR3 covers 14 residues. Germline-derived CDR1 and CDR2 are GTSNPN and SVGIG (reference sequence). Per the original data handling: Nucleated cell number was recorded as an estimate derived from reference gene primer amplification. Sequencing was performed with immunoSEQ multiplex PCR; in TCRdb, only in-frame clones are kept and a portion is missing. D and trimming were read from the DNA, whereas the V and J calls and clone size are those reported in that table. The sample includes around 76,000 clones, roughly 86% of them seen just once.

The source material was peripheral blood. The rearrangement uses TRBV30 and TRBJ2-3; 8 bases match TRBD2. The TCR sequence derives from a woman between 70 and 85 years old with acute or convalescent COVID-19. CDR3 nucleotide sequence: TGTGCCTGGAGCCCGGGGGGGGCAACAGATACGCAGTATTTT. It encodes CAWSPGGATDTQYF. Complete variable domain (other parts from reference TRBV30 and TRBJ2-3): SQTIHQWPATLVQPVGSPLSLECTVEGTSNPNLYWYRQAAGRGLQLLFYSVGIGQISSEVPQNLSASRPQDRQFILSSKKLLLSDSGFYLCAWSPGGATDTQYFGPGTRLTVL.